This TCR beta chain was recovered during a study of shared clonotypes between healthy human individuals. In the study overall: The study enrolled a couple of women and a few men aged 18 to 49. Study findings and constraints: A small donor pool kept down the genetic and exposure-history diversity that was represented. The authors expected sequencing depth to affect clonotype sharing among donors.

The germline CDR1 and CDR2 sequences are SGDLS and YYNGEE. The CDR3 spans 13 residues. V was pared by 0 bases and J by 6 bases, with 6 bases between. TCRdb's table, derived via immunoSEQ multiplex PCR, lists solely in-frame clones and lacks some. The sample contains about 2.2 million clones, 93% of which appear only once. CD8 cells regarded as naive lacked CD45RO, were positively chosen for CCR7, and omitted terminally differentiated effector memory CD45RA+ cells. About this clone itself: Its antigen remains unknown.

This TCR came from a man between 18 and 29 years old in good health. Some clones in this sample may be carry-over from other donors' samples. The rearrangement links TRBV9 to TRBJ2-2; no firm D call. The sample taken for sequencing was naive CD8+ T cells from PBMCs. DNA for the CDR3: TGTGCCAGCAGCGTAGCTTCCCCCGGGGAGCTGTTTTTT. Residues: CASSVASPGELFF.